The 22 T cell receptor beta chains listed next were all sequenced from one sample in a study of blood T cell repertoires in COVID-19. Produced via immunoSEQ multiplex PCR; TCRdb's table is partial and in-frame only. The sample contains 150,000 to 200,000 clones, about 95% of which appear only once. Sequencing was done on a sample of peripheral blood. These receptors were obtained from a man aged 25-40 years with COVID-19, enrolled during active disease.

To note about this clone: One end of the junction does not line up with germline, which may come from a read error. The rearrangement links TRBV18 to TRBJ1-1, with D perhaps TRBD1 (5 bases). Per germline, CDR1 KGHSH and CDR2 LQKENI. The CDR3 contains 15 residues. CDR3 residues: CVSSPDGGWGTEAFF. CDR3 bases: TGTGTCAGCTCCCCCGACGGGGGTTGGGGCACTGAAGCTTTCTTT.

This chain connects TRBV5-1 to TRBJ1-4, with 7 bases identical to TRBD1. CDR1 and CDR2 from the germline V gene are SGHRS and YFSETQ. Trimming at V came to 3 bases and at J to 5 bases, leaving 7 bases not matched to a gene. This CDR3 has 15 amino acids. For the CDR3, the DNA is TGCGCCAGCAGCTCCGGACAGGCGGCAAATGAAAAACTGTTTTTT. Its translation: CASSSGQAANEKLFF.

The chain uses TRBV21-1 and TRBJ1-2; TRBD1 is the table's D call and was not checked against the DNA. TRBV21-1 is a known pseudogene. This CDR3 contains 16 residues. CDR3: CASSGDRGRRGYGYTF. CDR3 bases: TGTGCCAGCAGCGGCGACAGGGGGCGGAGGGGCTATGGCTACACTTTC.

The rearrangement uses TRBV7-9 and TRBJ1-1; maybe TRBD1 (5 bases). CDR3 length: 16 residues. The germline V gene encodes CDR1 SEHNR and CDR2 FQNEAQ (reference sequence). Trimming shortened V by 7 bases and J by 0 bases, and 18 bases separated the two germline ends. Here the CDR3 reads CASTKTTVFMNTEAFF. CDR3 bases: TGTGCCAGCACCAAAACGACAGTTTTCATGAACACTGAAGCTTTCTTT. The whole variable domain, filled in from reference TRBV7-9 and TRBJ1-1, reads DTGVSQNPRHKITKRGQNVTFRCDPISEHNRLYWYRQTLGQGPEFLTYFQNEAQLEKSRLLSDRFSAERPKGSFSTLEIQRTEQGDSAMYLCASTKTTVFMNTEAFFGQGTRLTVV.

The V gene is TRBV11-2, the J gene TRBJ2-2; 9 positions match TRBD2. The CDR3 is made up of 18 amino acids. V lost 5 bases, J lost 3 bases, and 13 bases stayed unmatched. The germline CDR1 and CDR2 sequences are SGHAT and FQNNGV. CDR3 region: CASSARGASGAHTGELFF. CDR3 coding DNA: TGTGCCAGCAGCGCTAGAGGTGCTAGCGGGGCCCACACCGGGGAGCTGTTTTTT.

The rearrangement uses TRBV30 and TRBJ1-2, with D possibly TRBD1 on 6 matching bases. The CDR3 extends over 15 amino acids. V lost 2 bases to trimming and J lost 0 bases, with 13 bases between them. The V gene's germline CDR1 is GTSNPN and CDR2 SVGIG (reference sequence). The DNA for the CDR3 is TGTGCCTGGAGTTTAACAGGGACCTCTAACTATGGCTACACCTTC. This gives the protein CAWSLTGTSNYGYTF.

The gene calls are TRBV4-1 and TRBJ2-5; D is perhaps TRBD1 (6 bases). Germline V CDR1 and CDR2: MGHRA, YSYEKL. V gave up 3 bases and J gave up 2 bases, with 16 bases separating them. This CDR3 spans 16 amino acids. In DNA form, the CDR3 reads TGCGCCAGCAGCCAGGAGGACAGACCTAATCAAGAGACCCAGTACTTC. The encoded protein is CASSQEDRPNQETQYF.

V gene TRBV2 combines with J gene TRBJ1-5; D is possibly TRBD1 (5 bases). Germline V gives CDR1 SNHLY, CDR2 FYNNEI. The CDR3 spans 16 residues. The V and J ends lost 8 bases and 5 bases respectively, with 22 bases between them. The CDR3 protein is CASGNAGPPQDQPQHF. Written as DNA, the CDR3 is TGTGCCAGCGGAAACGCGGGACCTCCCCAGGATCAGCCCCAGCATTTT.

The chain combines TRBV5-4 with TRBJ2-7, with D tentatively TRBD2 (5 bases). The CDR3 spans 14 residues. The germline V and J ends were trimmed by 2 bases and 7 bases, with 16 bases remaining between them. Germline CDR1 reads SGHNT; CDR2 reads YYREEE (reference sequence). Here the CDR3 DNA reads TGTGCCAGCAGCTTCGGGAAGAGTCTGCGGGAGCAGTACTTC. It yields the protein CASSFGKSLREQYF.

The chain has TRBV6-5 and TRBJ2-1; 9 bases match TRBD1. The CDR3 length is 15 residues. With 4 bases clipped from V and 2 bases from J, the junction kept 3 bases outside the gene matches. Germline-derived CDR1 and CDR2 are MNHEY and SVGAGI. The CDR3: CASSSDRGAYNEQFF. The CDR3 nucleotides read TGTGCCAGCAGTTCAGACAGGGGGGCCTACAATGAGCAGTTCTTC.

This clone has a single count. The chain recombines TRBV21-1 with TRBJ1-4. TRBV21-1 is a pseudogene. There are 12 residues in the CDR3. The CDR3 loop reads CASPGGGEKLFF. The DNA for the CDR3 is TGTGCCAGCCCCGGGGGAGGGGAAAAACTGTTTTTT.

The genes are TRBV5-6 and TRBJ2-1; 7 positions match TRBD2. The CDR3 has 16 amino acids. Germline trimming cut 4 bases from V and 8 bases from J; bases unmatched to any gene: 15. CDR1 SGHDT and CDR2 YYEEEE come from the germline V gene. The DNA of the CDR3 is TGTGCCAGCAGCAGGCCGGGACTACCGAGTGGGGATGAGCAGTTCTTC. Residues: CASSRPGLPSGDEQFF.

This rearrangement joins TRBV25-1 to TRBJ1-6; 8 positions match TRBD1. The V gene end was trimmed by 2 bases and the J gene end by 4 bases; junction bases not matched to a gene: 7. From germline, CDR1 is MGHDK and CDR2 SYGVNS. The CDR3 loop spans 17 amino acids. The CDR3 coding sequence is TGTGCCAGCAGTGAACCAGGGGGCGCAGATTATAATTCACCCCTCCACTTT. Translating it yields CASSEPGGADYNSPLHF.

This chain uses TRBV4-1 with TRBJ1-4; TRBD1 is a possible D gene (6 bases). CDR3 length: 15 amino acids. The V and J ends lost 8 bases and 3 bases respectively, with 16 bases between them. CDR1 and CDR2 (germline): MGHRA, YSYEKL. The CDR3 nucleotides read TGCGCCAGCCGCCGCCAGGGGTCGGCTAATGAAAAACTGTTTTTT. Translated, it gives CASRRQGSANEKLFF.

The chain couples TRBV3-1 (or the pseudogene TRBV3-2) to TRBJ1-1; no clear D gene. The CDR3 has 13 amino acids. Germline CDR1 and CDR2: LGHDT and YNNKEL (reference sequence). V was shortened by 0 bases and J by 4 bases, with 6 bases between the two germline ends. CDR3 sequence: CASSQEEFTEAFF. The DNA for the CDR3 is TGTGCCAGCAGCCAAGAGGAGTTCACTGAAGCTTTCTTT.

This chain uses TRBV5-1 with TRBJ1-5; maybe TRBD1 (5 bases). The CDR3 is made up of 17 amino acids. The V gene's germline CDR1 is SGHRS and CDR2 YFSETQ. Trimming took 0 bases from V and 1 from J, leaving 14 bases between them. CDR3 protein: CASSLEVGEASNQPQHF. DNA for the CDR3: TGCGCCAGCAGCTTGGAAGTGGGGGAGGCGAGCAATCAGCCCCAGCATTTT.

J is TRBJ1-6 and V is TRBV5-1; possibly TRBD1 for D (5 bases). Germline V lookup: CDR1 SGHRS, CDR2 YFSETQ. V gave up 0 bases and J gave up 7 bases, with 14 bases separating them. This CDR3 comprises 16 residues. The CDR3 here is CASSLDSGVSNSPLHF. The CDR3, as DNA: TGCGCCAGCAGCTTGGATTCGGGGGTTTCCAATTCACCCCTCCACTTT.

Of note for this clone: Other DNA sequences within the sample encode an identical CDR3. The chain joins TRBV6-5 to TRBJ1-5, with 9 bases matching TRBD1. CDR3 length: 15 amino acids. The J segment lost 4 bases and the V segment lost 4 bases, leaving 5 bases of the junction unmatched. In germline, CDR1 is MNHEY, CDR2 SVGAGI. The DNA of the CDR3 is TGTGCCAGCAGTTCCGACAGGGGGGGAAATCAGCCCCAGCATTTT. It yields the protein CASSSDRGGNQPQHF.

This chain links TRBV10-3 with TRBJ1-1; 8 positions match TRBD1. With 6 bases clipped from V and 1 base from J, the junction kept 4 bases outside the gene matches. The V gene's germline CDR1 is ENHRY and CDR2 SYGVKD. The CDR3 has 14 residues. CDR3 nucleotide sequence: TGTGCCATCAGGATGGGACAGGAGAACACTGAAGCTTTCTTT. It is translated as CAIRMGQENTEAFF.

V is TRBV13 and J is TRBJ2-1; 12 bases line up with TRBD1. Trimming took 3 bases from V and 11 from J; bases not matched to a gene: 11. CDR3 length: 16 residues. CDR1 is PRHDT and CDR2 is FYEKMQ in the germline V gene (reference sequence). In DNA form, the CDR3 reads TGTGCCAGCAGCTTGGGGGACAGGGGGCAACCCGCTCAGCAGTTCTTC. This gives the protein CASSLGDRGQPAQQFF.

The chain joins TRBV20-1 to TRBJ2-1, with 13 bases matching TRBD2. The CDR3 sequence is 16 residues long. Germline V gives CDR1 DFQATT, CDR2 SNEGSKA (reference sequence). With V trimmed by 3 bases and J by 8 bases, 10 bases remained unmatched. CDR3 DNA sequence: TGCAGTGCTAGTATACTAGCGGGGGGGCCAGCCCATGAGCAGTTCTTC. It codes for CSASILAGGPAHEQFF.

V gene TRBV23-1 combines with J gene TRBJ1-1; TRBD1 matches 7 bases. TRBV23-1 is known as an ORF, though its function is uncertain. V lost 3 bases and J lost 4; bases outside the gene matches: 5. The CDR3 length is 14 residues. The CDR3 spells CASSHDRARTEAFF. The CDR3 bases are TGCGCCAGCAGTCATGACAGGGCGCGCACTGAAGCTTTCTTT.